This T cell receptor beta chain comes out of a study of shared T cell receptors in the human thymus. Sequencing was performed with immunoSEQ multiplex PCR; in TCRdb, only in-frame clones are kept and a portion is missing. This sample yields hundreds of thousands of clones, of which more than 75% are seen a single time; around 0.01% belongs to the top ten. The V end was cut by 5 bases, the J end by 3 bases, with 14 bases between. The CDR3 loop spans 15 amino acids. Germline V gene data show CDR1 as MGHDK and CDR2 as SYGVNS. The same data also went into a second study, on human thymus T cells. Per that paper: Samples came from healthy Finnish infants during open corrective cardiac surgery. It was from resections taken during corrective heart surgery that the thymus tissue came. Thymic as well as blood repertoires seemed to favor certain V and J genes unevenly. Unrelated individuals were reported by related research to share highly overlapping thymic repertoires.

The sample taken for sequencing was thymocytes. This sequence was found in a boy under three years old with a congenital heart defect. V gene TRBV25-1 combines with J gene TRBJ2-4, with a tentative D call TRBD2 (6 bases). The CDR3 DNA reads as TGTGCCAGCAGTTCCGGGGGTTCAGTCAAAAACATTCAGTACTTC. Protein product: CASSSGGSVKNIQYF.